This T cell receptor (beta chain) was observed in a study of T-cell reconstitution after alpha-beta-depleted transplantation in children. Preparation of the TCRbeta library was carried out with unique molecular identifiers. TCRdb passed the PCR reads through MiXCR, listing each CDR3 protein once. The data contain 300,000 to 400,000 distinct CDR3 sequences, roughly 15% of them singletons. General observations from the study: Newly produced T cells mostly accounted for T-cell counts and diversity one year post-transplant. Surviving recipient T cells and intrathymic progenitors accounted for some patients' high TCRbeta diversity at day 60. Expanded graft clones, several hundred of them, were reportedly the source of alpha-beta T cells about two months after transplant.

This clonotype was observed many times. Its antigen remains unidentified. Specimen: PBMCs, mostly from graft donor cells, collected 360 days after TCRalphabeta/CD19-depleted stem cell transplant. The origin of this receptor is a male patient under 10 years old who had a stem cell transplant for acute lymphoblastic leukemia, so the T cells may come from the graft donor.

CDR3 in amino acids: CASSLPGMNTEAFF. CDR3 bases: TGTGCCAGCAGTCTCCCGGGGATGAACACTGAAGCTTTCTTT. This chain joins TRBV28 and TRBJ1-1; unclear D gene. This CDR3 spans 14 amino acids. Trimming took off 5 bases at V and 0 bases at J, with 10 bases between the two ends. Germline V gene sequence: CDR1 MDHEN, CDR2 SYDVKM.